These 13 T cell receptor beta chains share one sample of origin, sequenced in a study of regulatory T cells in long-lasting Graves disease. Time point described: newly diagnosed GD, antithyroid drugs for less than 3 months. TCR sequences were obtained from RNA taken from PBMCs. Sequencing libraries for TCR beta were prepared with iRepertoire HTBI primers and Arm-PCR of CDR3 regions. TCRdb called the multiplex PCR reads again in MiXCR, with one record for every CDR3 protein. The top ten clones hold around 25% of a sample with around 500,000 distinct CDR3 sequences, approximately 16% of them seen once. This sample was also put to use in a study of T cells in Graves' hyperthyroidism and ophthalmopathy.

Sequenced here: peripheral blood mononuclear cells (PBMCs), sampled at new diagnosis, from a patient treated with antithyroid drugs. Receptors originate from a middle-aged woman with Graves disease.

The V gene is TRBV11-3, the J gene TRBJ2-2; 7 bases are a match to TRBD2. Trimming at V came to 5 bases and at J to 4 bases, leaving 4 bases not matched to a gene. The CDR3 has 14 residues. The V gene's germline CDR1 is SGHNT and CDR2 YENEEA. In nucleotides, the CDR3 is TGTGCCAGCAGCCAGACTAGCTTCACCGGGGAGCTGTTTTTT. Translating gives CASSQTSFTGELFF.

The V call is TRBV15, the J call TRBJ2-7; TRBD1 agrees at 7 bases. The CDR3 consists of 14 residues. CDR1 is LNHNV and CDR2 is YYDKDF in the germline V gene (reference sequence). Unmatched junction bases numbered 4, after V lost 4 bases and J lost 1 base. The chain's CDR3 is CATSKQGLSYEQYF. The CDR3, as DNA: TGTGCCACCAGCAAACAGGGGCTTTCCTACGAGCAGTACTTC.

This clonotype has ten or more counts. The chain links TRBV28 to TRBJ1-5; 8 bases match TRBD1. This CDR3 contains 19 residues. Germline V lookup: CDR1 MDHEN, CDR2 SYDVKM. V shed 6 bases and J 2 bases; nucleotides not matched to a gene: 18. CDR3 in DNA: TGTGCCAGCAGGCAGTTGATGGCAGGGGGCGCATATGGCAATCAGCCCCAGCATTTT. Encoded protein: CASRQLMAGGAYGNQPQHF.

As for this clonotype: A single base separates this from a much larger clone, so it may be a read error. CDR3 DNA: TGCAGTGCTGGAGATGGGGCTAGCGGGGGAAAGACCCAGTACTTC. Encoded protein: CSAGDGASGGKTQYF. The chain combines TRBV20-1 with TRBJ2-1, with 10 nucleotides matching TRBD2. The closer fit of TRBJ2-5 to the DNA end suggests the J call may be wrong. The CDR3 extends over 15 amino acids. Per germline, CDR1 DFQATT and CDR2 SNEGSKA (reference sequence).

The chain has TRBV27 and TRBJ1-6; no reliable D call. V gave up 5 bases and J gave up 5 bases, with 7 bases separating them. The CDR3 contains 13 residues. Germline values: CDR1 MNHEY, CDR2 SMNVEV (reference sequence). The CDR3: CASSLDNNSPLHF. Here the CDR3 DNA reads TGTGCCAGCAGTCTTGATAATAATTCACCCCTCCACTTT.

In this sample, this clonotype turned up many times. The chain employs TRBV7-8 and TRBJ1-1, with 10 bases aligning to TRBD1. This CDR3 region has 18 residues. Germline V CDR1 and CDR2: SGHVS, FQNEAQ. The V gene end was trimmed by 5 bases and the J gene end by 0 bases; junction bases not matched to a gene: 12. The CDR3 bases are TGTGCCAGCAGCGTACCGGGACAGGGGAGCCCAATGAACACTGAAGCTTTCTTT. It yields the protein CASSVPGQGSPMNTEAFF.

This sequence joins TRBV6-9 and TRBJ1-1; D gene ambiguous. Trimming shortened V by 2 bases and J by 4 bases, and 11 bases separated the two germline ends. CDR1 and CDR2 (germline): MNHGY, SVAAGI. The CDR3 spans 14 residues. CDR3 protein: CASSYIGRGTEAFF. The DNA for the CDR3 is TGTGCCAGCAGTTATATAGGGAGAGGCACTGAAGCTTTCTTT.

This clonotype appeared a few times. The rearrangement links TRBV6-1 to TRBJ1-4, with D unclear. V was clipped by 7 bases and J by 1 base, with 7 bases between them. Germline V gene lookup returns CDR1 MNHNS and CDR2 SASEGT. CDR3 length: 13 residues. This CDR3 is CASTGVTNEKLFF. CDR3 in DNA: TGTGCCAGCACTGGGGTAACTAATGAAAAACTGTTTTTT.

This clonotype was recorded many times. The chain uses TRBV20-1 and TRBJ2-5; 7 positions agree with TRBD2. CDR1 is DFQATT, CDR2 SNEGSKA, per germline (reference sequence). V gave up 3 bases and J gave up 0 bases; unmatched junction bases: 1. CDR3 length equals 13 residues. DNA of the CDR3: TGCAGTGCTAGTCGGGGGGACCAAGAGACCCAGTACTTC. This gives the protein CSASRGDQETQYF.

This clonotype was counted between two and nine times. The chain couples TRBV25-1 to TRBJ1-2, with 8 bases fitting TRBD1. Germline lookup yields CDR1 MGHDK and CDR2 SYGVNS. Trimming took 6 bases from V and 7 from J; bases not matched to a gene: 10. The CDR3 runs 14 residues. CDR3 residues: CASRADRGSFGYTF. CDR3 bases: TGTGCCAGCAGAGCAGACAGGGGATCGTTTGGCTACACCTTC.

This chain joins TRBV18 and TRBJ1-1; D uncertain. Looked up from germline, CDR1 is KGHSH and CDR2 is LQKENI. V gave up 6 bases and J gave up 0 bases, with 17 bases separating them. The CDR3 covers 16 residues. CDR3 region: CASSRDNREMNTEAFF. DNA of the CDR3: TGTGCCAGCTCTCGCGACAATCGGGAAATGAACACTGAAGCTTTCTTT. Full variable domain (missing parts from reference TRBV18 and TRBJ1-1): NAGVMQNPRHLVRRRGQEARLRCSPMKGHSHVYWYRQLPEEGLKFMVYLQKENIIDESGMPKERFSAEFPKEGPSILRIQQVVRGDSAAYFCASSRDNREMNTEAFFGQGTRLTVV.

At least ten counts were recorded for this clonotype. The chain carries TRBV28 and TRBJ2-5; 11 positions agree with TRBD1. The junction had 5 bases not matched to a gene; V was cut back by 4 bases and J by 10 bases. This CDR3 comprises 13 residues. Germline loops: CDR1 MDHEN, CDR2 SYDVKM. The CDR3 reads CASSSGQGAGQYF. DNA for the CDR3: TGTGCCAGCAGTTCCGGACAGGGGGCTGGCCAGTACTTC.

This clonotype occurred many times. The rearrangement links TRBV3-1 to TRBJ2-5; the D call may be TRBD1 or TRBD2 (6 bases each). Deletions cut 2 bases from V and 7 bases from J, with 17 bases between. This CDR3 comprises 15 residues. The germline CDR1 and CDR2 sequences are LGHDT and YNNKEL (reference sequence). The CDR3 sequence is CASSQPEGVKGTQYF. The CDR3 nucleotides read TGTGCCAGCAGCCAACCGGAGGGGGTCAAGGGGACCCAGTACTTC.